This entry lists 31 T cell receptor beta chains sequenced from one sample in a study of radiotherapy plus CTLA-4 blockade in lung cancer. TCRdb's table, derived via immunoSEQ multiplex PCR, lists solely in-frame clones and lacks some. The sample consists of approximately 60,000 clones, roughly four fifths of them appearing once. Source: peripheral blood, taken from a patient treated with radiotherapy plus ipilimumab. Receptors were obtained from a human donor with non-small cell lung cancer whose response to radiotherapy plus ipilimumab could not be evaluated.

The gene calls are TRBV18 and TRBJ2-1; TRBD1 is a possible D gene (5 bases). Germline V gives CDR1 KGHSH, CDR2 LQKENI. This CDR3 has 13 amino acids. The V end was cut by 8 bases, the J end by 7 bases, with 15 bases between. The CDR3 DNA is TGTGCCAGCCAAGGGGCAGGGAAGAATGAGCAGTTCTTC. Encoded protein: CASQGAGKNEQFF.

The V gene is TRBV7-2, the J gene TRBJ2-7; D call uncertain. Trimming took off 3 bases at V and 2 bases at J, with 2 bases between the two ends. Per the germline V gene, CDR1 is SGHTA and CDR2 is FQGNSA. CDR3 size: 11 residues. The CDR3 DNA is TGTGCCAGCAGCTTCGCCTACGAGCAGTACTTC. The encoded protein is CASSFAYEQYF.

Remarks on this clone: Sequence at one end of the junction differs from germline and may be a read error. This sample also contains other DNA sequences that code for the same CDR3. V is TRBV5-6 and J is TRBJ2-7; 9 bases are shared with TRBD1. This CDR3 region has 13 residues. Looked up from germline, CDR1 is SGHDT and CDR2 is YYEEEE. This CDR3 reads CASSLDRGYEQYF. The DNA for the CDR3 is TGTGCCAGCAGTTTGGACAGGGGCTACGAGCAGTACTTC.

This clone was detected ten times or more. The rearrangement joins TRBV19 to TRBJ2-7; 10 positions match TRBD2. V shed 4 bases, J shed 2 bases, and the junction held 5 bases outside the gene matches. CDR1 and CDR2 (germline): LNHDA, SQIVND (reference sequence). The CDR3 totals 15 residues. The CDR3 nucleotides are TGTGCCAGTAGTACAAGGACTAGCGGCACCTACGAGCAGTACTTC. Translation gives CASSTRTSGTYEQYF. The complete variable domain, with remaining parts taken from reference TRBV19 and TRBJ2-7, reads DGGITQSPKYLFRKEGQNVTLSCEQNLNHDAMYWYRQDPGQGLRLIYYSQIVNDFQKGDIAEGYSVSREKKESFPLTVTSAQKNPTAFYLCASSTRTSGTYEQYFGPGTRLTVT.

The chain combines TRBV5-1 with TRBJ2-1; D perhaps matches TRBD1 (5 bases). Deletions cut 3 bases from V and 0 bases from J, with 16 bases between. Germline V gene data show CDR1 as SGHRS and CDR2 as YFSETQ. The CDR3 runs to 17 residues. The CDR3: CASSSLPGSGSYNEQFF. DNA for the CDR3: TGCGCCAGCAGCTCCCTCCCAGGGTCGGGCTCCTACAATGAGCAGTTCTTC.

The chain uses TRBV4-3 and TRBJ1-2; TRBD1 matches at 10 bases. The germline V gene has CDR1 LGHNA and CDR2 YSLEER. This CDR3 comprises 16 residues. Trimming cost V 0 bases and J 4 bases; bases outside gene matches: 5. CDR3 in DNA: TGCGCCAGCAGCCAAGATCGGACAGGGGGTACCTATGGCTACACCTTC. Protein: CASSQDRTGGTYGYTF.

This clone was counted only a few times. The chain recombines TRBV6-5 with TRBJ1-4; 7 bases match TRBD1. The germline V gene encodes CDR1 MNHEY and CDR2 SVGAGI. Losses at the gene ends were 2 bases for V and 1 base for J; bases not matched to a gene: 4. The CDR3 sequence is 16 residues long. The CDR3 DNA is TGTGCCAGCAGTTACGTGTCAGGGGGAACTAATGAAAAACTGTTTTTT. Protein sequence: CASSYVSGGTNEKLFF.

This chain joins TRBV28 and TRBJ1-2; possible D gene TRBD1, 5 bases. CDR3 size: 15 residues. Germline V gene lookup returns CDR1 MDHEN and CDR2 SYDVKM. Trimming took off 7 bases at V and 4 bases at J, with 19 bases between the two ends. The CDR3 sequence is CASTGRAAGVYGYTF. CDR3 nucleotides: TGTGCCAGCACAGGGAGGGCGGCGGGGGTCTATGGCTACACCTTC.

The CDR3 DNA sequence: TGTGCCAGCAGCTCCTGGACTAGCGTTGCCAATGAGCAGTTCTTC. It specifies CASSSWTSVANEQFF. The chain joins TRBV7-9 to TRBJ2-1; 9 nucleotides line up with TRBD2. Germline V CDR1 and CDR2: SEHNR, FQNEAQ (reference sequence). Trimming cost V 4 bases and J 6 bases; bases outside gene matches: 7. This CDR3 spans 15 amino acids.

The chain has TRBV7-2 and TRBJ1-1; tentative D call: TRBD1 (5 bases). From germline, CDR1 is SGHTA and CDR2 FQGNSA. The CDR3 contains 14 residues. Between the trimmed V and J ends, which lost 1 base and 3 bases, there was a span of 9 bases. CDR3 DNA sequence: TGTGCCAGCAGCTTAGTTACAGGTGACACTGAAGCTTTCTTT. Protein sequence: CASSLVTGDTEAFF.

The chain has TRBV7-9 and TRBJ2-7, with D possibly TRBD2 on 6 matching bases. The V and J ends lost 4 bases and 5 bases respectively, with 9 bases between them. The germline V gene has CDR1 SEHNR and CDR2 FQNEAQ (reference sequence). This CDR3 is 12 amino acids long. CDR3 sequence: CASSSRRDEQYF. CDR3 nucleotides: TGTGCCAGCAGCTCGAGGAGGGACGAGCAGTACTTC.

The V gene is TRBV7-2, the J gene TRBJ2-7; TRBD1 matches at 11 bases. The germline V gene has CDR1 SGHTA and CDR2 FQGNSA. The length of the CDR3 is 17 residues. The V and J ends lost 1 base and 2 bases, in that order; junction bases with no gene match: 7. As DNA, the CDR3 is TGTGCCAGCAGCTTAGTGGGTGGACAGGGGGCCGCCTACGAGCAGTACTTC. Translating gives CASSLVGGQGAAYEQYF.

The chain employs TRBV19 and TRBJ2-2; 10 bases map to TRBD2. CDR1 and CDR2 from the germline V gene are LNHDA and SQIVND (reference sequence). The CDR3 consists of 21 residues. The junction had 21 bases not matched to a gene; V was cut back by 3 bases and J by 5 bases. The CDR3 DNA reads TGTGCCAGTAGTATCCTCTCGCCGGGGGCTAGCGGGAGAAAGGGGACCGGGGAGCTGTTTTTT. The encoded protein is CASSILSPGASGRKGTGELFF.

The count of this clone is one. The chain carries TRBV5-4 and TRBJ2-3, with TRBD2 matching over 10 bases. This CDR3 region has 15 residues. Per germline, CDR1 SGHNT and CDR2 YYREEE (reference sequence). V trimming: 3 bases; J trimming: 5 bases; junction bases outside the gene matches: 6. The CDR3 region is CASSSKAGGQDTQYF. As DNA, the CDR3 is TGTGCCAGCAGCTCTAAAGCGGGGGGGCAAGATACGCAGTATTTT. Full variable domain (missing parts from reference TRBV5-4 and TRBJ2-3): ETGVTQSPTHLIKTRGQQVTLRCSSQSGHNTVSWYQQALGQGPQFIFQYYREEENGRGNFPPRFSGLQFPNYSSELNVNALELDDSALYLCASSSKAGGQDTQYFGPGTRLTVL.

V and J are TRBV5-4 and TRBJ2-2; D remains ambiguous. Germline V gene data show CDR1 as SGHNT and CDR2 as YYREEE (reference sequence). The CDR3 runs to 12 residues. Trimming pared 2 bases from V and 6 bases from J, leaving 5 bases between. CDR3 sequence (DNA): TGTGCCAGCAGCTTATTCTCCGGGGAGCTGTTTTTT. This gives the protein CASSLFSGELFF. Together with reference TRBV5-4 and TRBJ2-2, the CDR3 gives the full variable domain: ETGVTQSPTHLIKTRGQQVTLRCSSQSGHNTVSWYQQALGQGPQFIFQYYREEENGRGNFPPRFSGLQFPNYSSELNVNALELDDSALYLCASSLFSGELFFGEGSRLTVL.

The J gene is TRBJ2-5, the V gene TRBV5-4; TRBD2 matches 12 bases. CDR1 is SGHNT, CDR2 YYREEE, per germline (reference sequence). The V segment lost 4 bases and the J segment 5 bases; nucleotides outside the gene matches: 6. The CDR3 totals 15 residues. The DNA for the CDR3 is TGTGCCAGCAGCCCTCTAGCGGGGGGGCAGGAGACCCAGTACTTC. Amino acid sequence: CASSPLAGGQETQYF.

The CDR3 protein is CASSERGMNTEAFF. DNA for the CDR3: TGTGCCAGCAGTGAAAGAGGGATGAACACTGAAGCTTTCTTT. The J gene is TRBJ1-1, the V gene TRBV6-1; D remains ambiguous. This CDR3 is 14 amino acids long. Per germline, CDR1 MNHNS and CDR2 SASEGT. The germline V and J ends were trimmed by 2 bases and 0 bases, with 7 bases remaining between them.

The V and J genes are TRBV9 and TRBJ2-2; no reliable D call. V was trimmed by 0 bases and J by 2 bases, leaving 8 bases between them. This CDR3 has 15 amino acids. CDR1 and CDR2 from the germline V gene are SGDLS and YYNGEE. The CDR3 here is CASSVGTVNTGELFF. CDR3 sequence (DNA): TGTGCCAGCAGCGTAGGCACAGTTAACACCGGGGAGCTGTTTTTT.

The rearrangement joins TRBV7-9 to TRBJ2-2; maybe TRBD2 (5 bases). V was cut by 3 bases and J by 0 bases, with 11 bases left in between. From germline, CDR1 is SEHNR and CDR2 FQNEAQ (reference sequence). The CDR3 sequence is 16 residues long. The CDR3 DNA reads TGTGCCAGCAGCTTTCCAGCGGATACGAACACCGGGGAGCTGTTTTTT. Translated: CASSFPADTNTGELFF.

This rearrangement joins TRBV28 to TRBJ1-2; D is uncertain. The CDR3 length is 14 residues. V lost 8 bases to trimming and J lost 4 bases, with 17 bases between them. The germline gives CDR1 MDHEN, CDR2 SYDVKM. The CDR3 spells CASCGEVVGYGYTF. Written as DNA, the CDR3 is TGTGCCAGCTGTGGGGAGGTGGTGGGCTATGGCTACACCTTC.

The chain employs TRBV29-1 and TRBJ2-3; 7 nucleotides align to TRBD1. With 4 bases clipped from V and 4 bases from J, the junction kept 20 bases outside the gene matches. CDR1 SQVTM and CDR2 ANQGSEA come from the germline V gene. This CDR3 is built from 18 residues. The CDR3 DNA reads as TGCAGCGTTGCCGGTCCTCATACTGGGGACAGAGCCTCAGATACGCAGTATTTT. Translating gives CSVAGPHTGDRASDTQYF.

This clone showed up just once. The gene calls are TRBV29-1 and TRBJ2-1; TRBD1 matches at 8 bases. Trimming at V came to 7 bases and at J to 4 bases, leaving 6 bases not matched to a gene. The CDR3 extends over 13 amino acids. From germline, CDR1 is SQVTM and CDR2 ANQGSEA. The CDR3 loop is CSASGTGYNEQFF. CDR3 bases: TGCAGCGCTTCCGGGACAGGATACAATGAGCAGTTCTTC.

V and J are TRBV28 and TRBJ2-7; D is possibly TRBD1 (6 bases). From germline, CDR1 is MDHEN and CDR2 SYDVKM. The CDR3 loop spans 12 amino acids. V was trimmed by 2 bases and J by 6 bases, leaving 8 bases between them. The DNA of the CDR3 is TGTGCCAGCAGTTTAGTAGGGGGCGAGCAGTACTTC. Translating gives CASSLVGGEQYF.

The chain employs TRBV19 and TRBJ1-3; D is perhaps TRBD1 (5 bases). CDR3 length equals 13 residues. The V and J ends lost 8 bases and 1 base respectively, with 9 bases between them. In germline, CDR1 is LNHDA, CDR2 SQIVND (reference sequence). This chain's CDR3 is CASEQGSGNTIYF. CDR3 coding DNA: TGTGCCAGTGAGCAGGGTTCTGGAAACACCATATATTTT.

Sample share makes this clone medium-sized. The chain combines TRBV27 with TRBJ2-7; 12 bases are shared with TRBD2. Germline V gene sequence: CDR1 MNHEY, CDR2 SMNVEV (reference sequence). The CDR3 loop spans 15 amino acids. The V and J ends lost 9 bases and 3 bases, in that order; junction bases with no gene match: 9. The CDR3 spells CASPSGRAIHYEQYF. CDR3 coding DNA: TGTGCCAGTCCTAGCGGGAGGGCCATACACTACGAGCAGTACTTC.

This clone was observed once. This chain links TRBV29-1 with TRBJ2-1; TRBD1 agrees at 9 bases. V dropped 7 bases and J dropped 9; count of bases not matched to a gene: 7. Germline V gene data show CDR1 as SQVTM and CDR2 as ANQGSEA. The CDR3 contains 12 residues. The CDR3 nucleotides read TGCAGCGCTGGACAGGGGTCGGGTGAGCAGTTCTTC. Translation gives CSAGQGSGEQFF.

V usage is TRBV30 and J usage is TRBJ1-1, with D possibly being TRBD1 (5 bases). The V end lost 0 bases, the J end lost 3 bases, and 11 bases lay between the germline ends. Germline-derived CDR1 and CDR2 are GTSNPN and SVGIG (reference sequence). This CDR3 contains 14 residues. For the CDR3, the DNA is TGTGCCTGGAGTGTTGGAGGGGTGGACACTGAAGCTTTCTTT. Translating it yields CAWSVGGVDTEAFF.

This clone came up a few times. The V and J genes are TRBV28 and TRBJ1-4; no clear D. V shed 3 bases and J shed 7 bases, with 12 bases lying between them. Germline V gene data show CDR1 as MDHEN and CDR2 as SYDVKM. CDR3 length: 14 amino acids. The CDR3 region is CASSFAGLSEKLFF. The CDR3, as DNA: TGTGCCAGCAGTTTCGCGGGGTTAAGTGAAAAACTGTTTTTT.

The chain carries TRBV29-1 and TRBJ2-7; TRBD1 matches at 9 bases. The CDR3 has 13 residues. Germline CDR1 and CDR2: SQVTM and ANQGSEA. Trimming cost V 3 bases and J 1 base; bases outside gene matches: 1. This chain's CDR3 is CSVDGTGSYEQYF. CDR3 nucleotide sequence: TGCAGCGTTGATGGGACAGGGTCCTACGAGCAGTACTTC.

The chain carries TRBV7-2 and TRBJ2-3; the D gene is possibly TRBD2 (6 bases). CDR3 size: 14 residues. CDR1 SGHTA and CDR2 FQGNSA come from the germline V gene. Trimming removed 5 bases from V and 2 bases from J, with 11 bases in between. CDR3 in amino acids: CASSPWDFTDTQYF. The CDR3 DNA reads as TGTGCCAGCAGCCCCTGGGACTTCACAGATACGCAGTATTTT.

The chain's CDR3 is CASTLTPSGGPTDTQYF. CDR3 DNA: TGTGCCAGCACCCTGACCCCTAGCGGGGGCCCCACAGATACGCAGTATTTT. This rearrangement joins TRBV2 to TRBJ2-3, with 10 bases matching TRBD2. The CDR3 covers 17 residues. Germline CDR1 SNHLY, CDR2 FYNNEI. Losses at the gene ends were 7 bases for V and 2 bases for J; bases not matched to a gene: 12.